Reported below is one T cell receptor beta chain. Because the CDR3 is missing its conserved closing phenylalanine or tryptophan, this is likely a read error. TCR beta cDNA was made from roughly 500 ng total RNA with a constant-region primer. Each TCR beta library was derived from three nested multiplex PCR rounds that employed slightly modified ARM-PCR. Both of the initial two PCR rounds ran for 10 cycles and employed TRBV1-TRBV30 forward primers alongside a C-beta reverse primer. TCRdb re-analysed the multiplex PCR reads in MiXCR, keeping a single row per CDR3 protein. The sample includes roughly 22,000 distinct CDR3 sequences, around 80% of them seen just once. This entry comes from a study of tumor-infiltrating lymphocytes in primary liver carcinoma. Both RNA and DNA were isolated together from about 21-30 mg of bulk tissue that had not been sorted. Surgery removed the patients' primary liver carcinoma. The sampling covered five separate regions of each tumor.

Germline V CDR1 and CDR2: SGHAT, FQNNGV. The CDR3 consists of 12 residues. The gene calls are TRBV11-2 and TRBJ2-5, with a weak D call TRBD2 (5 bases). The specimen sequenced was liver tumor tissue from sampling region 2. Stated subset: tumor region T2, inferior pole. The TCR originated in a woman aged 25-40 years with primary liver carcinoma and hepatitis B virus infection. CDR3 in amino acids: CTSGLGLETQYL. The CDR3 nucleotides read TGTACCAGCGGCTTAGGGTTAGAGACCCAGTACTTA.